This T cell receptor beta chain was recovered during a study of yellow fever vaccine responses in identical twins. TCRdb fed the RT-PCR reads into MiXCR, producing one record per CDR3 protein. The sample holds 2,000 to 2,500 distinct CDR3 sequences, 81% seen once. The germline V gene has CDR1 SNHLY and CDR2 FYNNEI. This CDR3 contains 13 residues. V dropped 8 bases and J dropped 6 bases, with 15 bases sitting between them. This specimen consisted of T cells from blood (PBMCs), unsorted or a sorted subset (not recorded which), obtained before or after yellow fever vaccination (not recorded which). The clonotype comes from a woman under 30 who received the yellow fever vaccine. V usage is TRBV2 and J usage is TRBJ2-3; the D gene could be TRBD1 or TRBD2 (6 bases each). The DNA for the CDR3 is TGTGCCAGCGGGAGACAGGCGGGGGATACGCAGTATTTT. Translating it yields CASGRQAGDTQYF.